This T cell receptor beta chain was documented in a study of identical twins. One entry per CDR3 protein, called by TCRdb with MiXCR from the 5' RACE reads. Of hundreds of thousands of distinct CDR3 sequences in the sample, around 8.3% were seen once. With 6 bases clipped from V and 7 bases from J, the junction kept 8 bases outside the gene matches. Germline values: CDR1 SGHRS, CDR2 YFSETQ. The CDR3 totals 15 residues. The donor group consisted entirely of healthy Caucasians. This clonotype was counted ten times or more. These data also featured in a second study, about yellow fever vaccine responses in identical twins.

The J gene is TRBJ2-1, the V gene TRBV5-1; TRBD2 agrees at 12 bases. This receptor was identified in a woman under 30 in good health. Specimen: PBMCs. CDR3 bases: TGCGCCAGCAACGCCGGGACTAGCGGGTTGAATGAGCAGTTCTTC. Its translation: CASNAGTSGLNEQFF.